What follows describes a single T cell receptor (beta chain). Trimming took 6 bases from V and 4 from J; bases not matched to a gene: 2. Germline V gene sequence: CDR1 LGHDT, CDR2 YNNKEL (reference sequence). CDR3 size: 14 residues. Libraries were prepared by immunoSEQ multiplex PCR; TCRdb keeps only in-frame clonotypes and omits some of them. This table has some 220,000 clones, about 84% appearing once. This sample is drawn from a study of blood T cell repertoires in COVID-19. Sequencing used peripheral blood. The sequence came from a human donor in a cohort sampled during active COVID-19. The chain couples TRBV3-1 (or the pseudogene TRBV3-2) to TRBJ2-3; 12 bases fit TRBD2. CDR3 sequence (DNA): TGTGCCAGCAGGCTAGCGGGAGGGCCAGATACGCAGTATTTT. Residues: CASRLAGGPDTQYF.